What follows describes a single T cell receptor (beta chain). Its target is not known. Using its own MiXCR run on the 5' RACE reads, TCRdb lists one record per CDR3 protein. The sample lists 1.5 million to 2 million distinct CDR3 sequences, around a third seen once, with about 0.25% in the top ten. This entry belongs to a study of identical twins. Regarding the study as a whole: Researchers reported excess low generation probability among twin-shared out-of-frame alpha sequences. Analyses of zero insertions could, in part, be confounded by invariant MAIT and iNKT cells. Insertion counts were lower in abundant cord blood beta clonotypes, a trend that memory repertoires did not show.

Sequencing was done on a sample of cord blood. This receptor was obtained from a newborn girl in good health.

CDR3 residues: CASSLGGGQGYGYTF. As DNA, the CDR3 is TGTGCCAGCAGCTTAGGGGGGGGGCAGGGCTATGGCTACACCTTC. The chain joins TRBV7-2 to TRBJ1-2; perhaps TRBD1 as D (6 bases). The ends were cut back, 1 base at V and 4 bases at J, with 13 bases in the middle. This CDR3 is built from 15 residues. Germline loops: CDR1 SGHTA, CDR2 FQGNSA. Full variable domain (missing parts from reference TRBV7-2 and TRBJ1-2): GAGVSQSPSNKVTEKGKDVELRCDPISGHTALYWYRQSLGQGLEFLIYFQGNSAPDKSGLPSDRFSAERTGGSVSTLTIQRTQQEDSAVYLCASSLGGGQGYGYTFGSGTRLTVV.